One TCR beta chain is described in this entry. What it binds is not known. The germline V gene has CDR1 GTSNPN and CDR2 SVGIG (reference sequence). The V segment lost 1 base and the J segment 0 bases; nucleotides outside the gene matches: 15. The CDR3 length is 19 residues. Primers: 60 Vbeta forward and 13 Jbeta reverse. The method was immunoSEQ multiplex PCR; TCRdb's version includes in-frame clones alone and lacks a portion of them. Its table records around 210,000 clones. The data were obtained in a study of cytomegalovirus exposure and HLA in healthy donors. Study information: Around 180 million T cells yielded roughly 120 million unique TCR beta sequences, as an earlier analysis found. Findings and caveats of the study: Accurate prediction of HLA-A and HLA-B alleles (for most subjects) was reportedly achieved from TCR beta sequences. According to a later analysis, most TCR beta chains associated with CMV appeared HLA-restricted. Earlier analysis looked at TCR beta V segments, and most were productive about 87% or about 30% of the time.

The source material was PBMCs. The chain is built from TRBV30 and TRBJ1-5; 7 bases line up with TRBD1. This clonotype originated in a woman between 25 and 40 years old in good health and CMV-seropositive. The CDR3 is CAWSEFTRQGPYSNQPQHF. The CDR3 region has the DNA TGTGCCTGGAGTGAATTTACCCGACAGGGCCCCTATAGCAATCAGCCCCAGCATTTT.